These 4 T cell receptor beta chains were all obtained from the same sample, sequenced in a study of blood T cell repertoires in COVID-19. Profiling relied on immunoSEQ multiplex PCR, and the TCRdb table lists in-frame clones only, not all of them. Of about 100,000 clones in the sample, approximately 90% were seen once. Sequencing was carried out using peripheral blood. The receptors here all came from a man aged 55 to 70 with acute or convalescent COVID-19.

V and J are TRBV27 and TRBJ2-1; 10 bases agree with TRBD2. V gave up 5 bases and J gave up 8 bases; unmatched junction bases: 9. CDR3 length: 15 residues. CDR1 MNHEY and CDR2 SMNVEV come from the germline V gene (reference sequence). CDR3 sequence (DNA): TGTGCCAGCAGTCCGGGACTAGCGATAGTGTATGAGCAGTTCTTC. The encoded protein is CASSPGLAIVYEQFF.

The chain joins TRBV7-9 to TRBJ1-1, with D possibly matching TRBD1 (6 bases). V was clipped by 6 bases and J by 11 bases, with 16 bases between them. Germline loops: CDR1 SEHNR, CDR2 FQNEAQ (reference sequence). The CDR3 is 12 amino acids. Here the CDR3 DNA reads TGTGCCAGCAGAGACGACAGGTTGGGGGCTTTCTTT. Its protein product is CASRDDRLGAFF. Full variable domain (missing parts from reference TRBV7-9 and TRBJ1-1): DTGVSQNPRHKITKRGQNVTFRCDPISEHNRLYWYRQTLGQGPEFLTYFQNEAQLEKSRLLSDRFSAERPKGSFSTLEIQRTEQGDSAMYLCASRDDRLGAFFGQGTRLTVV.

The chain uses TRBV6-5 and TRBJ1-2, with TRBD1 matching 8 bases. There are 12 residues in the CDR3. From germline, CDR1 is MNHEY and CDR2 SVGAGI. V trimming: 6 bases; J trimming: 7 bases; junction bases outside the gene matches: 4. CDR3 loop: CASRGTGFGYTF. The CDR3 nucleotides read TGTGCCAGCAGAGGGACAGGTTTTGGCTACACCTTC.

This chain connects TRBV5-1 to TRBJ2-7; maybe TRBD2 (5 bases). Germline CDR1 and CDR2: SGHRS and YFSETQ. Between the trimmed V and J ends, which lost 5 bases and 7 bases, there was a span of 19 bases. The CDR3 is 14 amino acids. CDR3 bases: TGCGCCAGCAGAGCGGAGGCTCTTCGGGGAGAGCAGTACTTC. Protein product: CASRAEALRGEQYF. The full variable domain, completed using reference TRBV5-1 and TRBJ2-7, is KAGVTQTPRYLIKTRGQQVTLSCSPISGHRSVSWYQQTPGQGLQFLFEYFSETQRNKGNFPGRFSGRQFSNSRSEMNVSTLELGDSALYLCASRAEALRGEQYFGPGTRLTVT.